The text below deals with one TCR beta chain. Antigen unknown. This entry comes from a study of cytomegalovirus exposure and HLA in healthy donors. Findings of the study overall: The presence/absence work took it that sequencing depth was about the same across donors.

A multiplex PCR was run with 60 Vbeta primers and 13 Jbeta primers. Original processing notes: An analysis that came later counted roughly 80 million unique TCR beta chains, some 11 million shared. Some clones are missing from TCRdb's copy, which holds only in-frame ones; the method was immunoSEQ multiplex PCR. V, J and clone size were drawn from that table, and D and trimming were deduced from the DNA. The table has approximately 170,000 clones, around 72% seen once. The length of the CDR3 is 14 residues. Trimming pared 5 bases from V and 5 bases from J, leaving 16 bases between. Germline V gene sequence: CDR1 SEHNR, CDR2 FQNEAQ (reference sequence).

The receptor comes from a man aged 50 or older in good health and CMV-seronegative. Sequences were obtained from PBMCs. The V gene is TRBV7-9, the J gene TRBJ2-7, with D tentatively TRBD1 (6 bases). The CDR3 DNA is TGTGCCAGCAGCCCACAGGGAATCCCCCACGAGCAGTACTTC. Translating gives CASSPQGIPHEQYF.